Each of the 29 T cell receptor beta chains below was sequenced from the same sample in a study of OX40 agonist ivuxolimab in advanced cancers. Profiling relied on immunoSEQ multiplex PCR, and the TCRdb table lists in-frame clones only, not all of them. In the table there are some 58,000 clones, about 89% of which are singletons. The sequenced sample was CD4+ or CD8+ T cells sorted from blood, obtained in a trial of the OX40 agonist ivuxolimab. The receptors were gathered from an adult with an advanced solid tumor such as melanoma, head and neck, liver or kidney cancer.

This chain uses TRBV18 with TRBJ2-3, with 7 bases that match TRBD2. V lost 4 bases, J lost 1 base, and 5 bases stayed unmatched. Germline values: CDR1 KGHSH, CDR2 LQKENI. This CDR3 spans 15 amino acids. The CDR3 nucleotides are TGTGCCAGCTCACGATCTAGCGGTCGCACAGATACGCAGTATTTT. Translating gives CASSRSSGRTDTQYF. Variable domain in full (rest from reference TRBV18 and TRBJ2-3): NAGVMQNPRHLVRRRGQEARLRCSPMKGHSHVYWYRQLPEEGLKFMVYLQKENIIDESGMPKERFSAEFPKEGPSILRIQQVVRGDSAAYFCASSRSSGRTDTQYFGPGTRLTVL.

The CDR3 nucleotides read TGTGCCTCCACCGCTATCCACCCAGAGACCCAGTACTTC. Translating gives CASTAIHPETQYF. The V and J genes are TRBV30 and TRBJ2-5; D unclear. Germline lookup yields CDR1 GTSNPN and CDR2 SVGIG (reference sequence). V was cut by 7 bases and J by 4 bases, with 16 bases left in between. The CDR3 totals 13 residues.

This chain joins TRBV7-3 and TRBJ2-7; D call uncertain. V was shortened by 2 bases and J by 2 bases, with 10 bases between the two germline ends. From germline, CDR1 is SGHTA and CDR2 FQGTGA. This CDR3 region has 14 residues. Here the CDR3 reads CASSLEARPYEQYF. As DNA, the CDR3 is TGTGCCAGCAGCTTAGAAGCCAGACCCTACGAGCAGTACTTC.

In this sample, this clone turned up once. The chain links TRBV5-6 to TRBJ2-5, with 10 bases fitting TRBD1. Germline V gives CDR1 SGHDT, CDR2 YYEEEE. Unmatched junction bases numbered 14, after V lost 4 bases and J lost 5 bases. This CDR3 spans 17 amino acids. CDR3 DNA sequence: TGTGCCAGCAGCGGCGGACAGGGGGGCCTGAGGAGGGAGACCCAGTACTTC. Its protein is CASSGGQGGLRRETQYF. The full variable domain, in which reference TRBV5-6 and TRBJ2-5 provide the parts outside the CDR3, is DAGVTQSPTHLIKTRGQQVTLRCSPKSGHDTVSWYQQALGQGPQFIFQYYEEEERQRGNFPDRFSGHQFPNYSSELNVNALLLGDSALYLCASSGGQGGLRRETQYFGPGTRLLVL.

V is TRBV30 and J is TRBJ2-3; D gene unclear. This CDR3 region has 15 residues. CDR1 is GTSNPN, CDR2 SVGIG, per germline (reference sequence). V was pared by 4 bases and J by 0 bases, with 14 bases between. The CDR3 protein is CAWTLEAASTDTQYF. CDR3 bases: TGTGCCTGGACCCTTGAAGCTGCTAGCACAGATACGCAGTATTTT. Filled out from reference TRBV30 and TRBJ2-3, the complete variable domain reads SQTIHQWPATLVQPVGSPLSLECTVEGTSNPNLYWYRQAAGRGLQLLFYSVGIGQISSEVPQNLSASRPQDRQFILSSKKLLLSDSGFYLCAWTLEAASTDTQYFGPGTRLTVL.

The chain uses TRBV28 and TRBJ1-5; 7 bases agree with TRBD1. Germline V gene data show CDR1 as MDHEN and CDR2 as SYDVKM. J lost 4 bases, V lost 4 bases, and 13 bases had no gene match. The CDR3 is made up of 17 amino acids. This chain's CDR3 is CASSSHRWGTVNQPQHF. CDR3 DNA sequence: TGTGCCAGCAGTTCCCACCGCTGGGGGACAGTGAATCAGCCCCAGCATTTT. Together with reference TRBV28 and TRBJ1-5, the CDR3 gives the full variable domain: DVKVTQSSRYLVKRTGEKVFLECVQDMDHENMFWYRQDPGLGLRLIYFSYDVKMKEKGDIPEGYSVSREKKERFSLILESASTNQTSMYLCASSSHRWGTVNQPQHFGDGTRLSIL.

This clone has a single count. The chain uses TRBV6-6 and TRBJ2-7; D remains ambiguous. The V gene lost 6 bases and the J gene lost 3 bases, with 6 bases spanning the gap. In germline, CDR1 is MNHNY, CDR2 SVGAGI (reference sequence). The CDR3 length is 11 residues. CDR3 sequence (DNA): TGTGCCAGCAGACGCCACTACGAGCAGTACTTC. This encodes CASRRHYEQYF.

This chain uses TRBV5-1 with TRBJ1-2; 7 bases agree with TRBD1. This CDR3 contains 13 residues. Germline CDR1 is SGHRS and CDR2 is YFSETQ. Losses at the gene ends were 0 bases for V and 4 bases for J; bases not matched to a gene: 0. The DNA of the CDR3 is TGCGCCAGCAGCTTGGCAGGGGGCTATGGCTACACCTTC. This codes for CASSLAGGYGYTF.

This clone has only one observation. V is TRBV4-3 and J is TRBJ2-1; 10 bases are a match to TRBD2. This CDR3 has 15 amino acids. Germline-derived CDR1 and CDR2 are LGHNA and YSLEER. V was pared by 1 base and J by 4 bases, with 1 base of the junction left unmatched. In nucleotides, the CDR3 is TGCGCCAGCAGCCAAGCACTAGCGGGGTACAATGAGCAGTTCTTC. This translates into CASSQALAGYNEQFF.

The V call is TRBV19, the J call TRBJ1-5; 8 bases are a match to TRBD1. Germline V gene lookup returns CDR1 LNHDA and CDR2 SQIVND (reference sequence). The length of the CDR3 is 14 residues. Trimming cost V 7 bases and J 5 bases; bases outside gene matches: 7. The CDR3 DNA follows: TGTGCCAGTACCTCGGACAGGGTGGATCAGCCCCAGCATTTT. Amino acid sequence: CASTSDRVDQPQHF.

The V call is TRBV7-8, the J call TRBJ2-7; 8 bases agree with TRBD2. Germline lookup yields CDR1 SGHVS and CDR2 FQNEAQ. The CDR3 consists of 14 residues. With 0 bases clipped from V and 7 bases from J, the junction kept 5 bases outside the gene matches. The CDR3 coding sequence is TGTGCCAGCAGCTTAGCGCGGGGGGAAGCAGAGCAGTACTTC. Encoded protein: CASSLARGEAEQYF.

The chain has TRBV9 and TRBJ2-2; TRBD2 aligns across 7 bases. Germline V CDR1 and CDR2: SGDLS, YYNGEE. V dropped 4 bases and J dropped 0; count of bases not matched to a gene: 6. The CDR3 is 16 amino acids. The CDR3 DNA reads as TGTGCCAGCAGCCGTAGCGCGGGAGCGAACACCGGGGAGCTGTTTTTT. It codes for CASSRSAGANTGELFF.

V is TRBV7-9 and J is TRBJ2-7, with D perhaps matching TRBD2 (5 bases). Germline V lookup: CDR1 SEHNR, CDR2 FQNEAQ (reference sequence). V lost 1 base, J lost 0 bases, and 10 bases lay in between. This CDR3 contains 15 residues. The CDR3 coding sequence is TGTGCCAGCAGCTTAGGTAGCGACCCCTCCTACGAGCAGTACTTC. Translation gives CASSLGSDPSYEQYF. The full variable domain, rest sourced from reference TRBV7-9 and TRBJ2-7, is DTGVSQNPRHKITKRGQNVTFRCDPISEHNRLYWYRQTLGQGPEFLTYFQNEAQLEKSRLLSDRFSAERPKGSFSTLEIQRTEQGDSAMYLCASSLGSDPSYEQYFGPGTRLTVT.

This clone was counted once. The V gene is TRBV27, the J gene TRBJ2-5; D gene unclear. The V gene lost 6 bases and the J gene lost 2 bases, with 10 bases spanning the gap. Germline V gene data show CDR1 as MNHEY and CDR2 as SMNVEV (reference sequence). This CDR3 spans 13 amino acids. The DNA for the CDR3 is TGTGCCAGCAGACTCTCCCCGCAAGAGACCCAGTACTTC. Translation gives CASRLSPQETQYF.

The rearrangement links TRBV27 to TRBJ1-6, with D unresolved. The length of the CDR3 is 14 residues. CDR1 MNHEY and CDR2 SMNVEV come from the germline V gene (reference sequence). V lost 1 base and J 14 bases, leaving 15 bases between the germline ends. CDR3 nucleotide sequence: TGTGCCAGCAGTTTATTGAACCCCTTTTTGGCCCTCCACTTT. Protein: CASSLLNPFLALHF.

This clone was picked up one time. The chain is built from TRBV6-5 and TRBJ2-2; a possible D gene is TRBD2 (5 bases). CDR3 length equals 15 residues. V lost 8 bases and J lost 1, with 14 bases in between. The V gene's germline CDR1 is MNHEY and CDR2 SVGAGI. The CDR3 loop reads CASQRTDKNTGELFF. The CDR3 DNA reads TGTGCCAGCCAACGGACTGATAAGAACACCGGGGAGCTGTTTTTT.

This chain connects TRBV6-6 to TRBJ2-2, with TRBD1 as a possible D gene (5 bases). Trimming took 2 bases from V and 6 from J, leaving 10 bases between them. This CDR3 comprises 14 residues. Germline V gives CDR1 MNHNY, CDR2 SVGAGI (reference sequence). The CDR3 DNA follows: TGTGCCAGCAGTTACATCAGGGATCCCGGGGAGCTGTTTTTT. Amino acid sequence: CASSYIRDPGELFF.

The chain carries TRBV7-6 and TRBJ1-1; D is uncertain. Trimming cost V 4 bases and J 1 base, with 13 bases left between them. CDR3 length: 15 residues. Germline V CDR1 and CDR2: SGHVS, FNYEAQ. The CDR3 sequence is CASSSFISENTEAFF. CDR3 DNA: TGTGCCAGCAGCTCCTTCATCTCCGAGAACACTGAAGCTTTCTTT.

CDR3: CASSANYEQYF. CDR3 in DNA: TGTGCCAGTAGCGCTAACTACGAGCAGTACTTC. The gene calls are TRBV19 and TRBJ2-7, with D unresolved. V was clipped by 6 bases and J by 3 bases, with 6 bases between them. The length of the CDR3 is 11 residues. Germline V gene lookup returns CDR1 LNHDA and CDR2 SQIVND (reference sequence).

The genes are TRBV2 and TRBJ1-4; 7 bases are shared with TRBD1. The CDR3 has 15 residues. V lost 4 bases and J lost 5; bases outside the gene matches: 7. Germline V CDR1 and CDR2: SNHLY, FYNNEI. The CDR3 DNA reads as TGTGCCAGCAGTGTTTCGACAGGGAACAATGAAAAACTGTTTTTT. It is translated as CASSVSTGNNEKLFF.

The chain joins TRBV2 to TRBJ2-3; perhaps TRBD2 as D (5 bases). The CDR3 loop spans 15 amino acids. Trimming shortened V by 0 bases and J by 8 bases, and 15 bases separated the two germline ends. CDR1 SNHLY and CDR2 FYNNEI come from the germline V gene. The DNA of the CDR3 is TGTGCCAGCAGTGAAGCGGGGAGCGCCGGAGGTACGCAGTATTTT. Its protein product is CASSEAGSAGGTQYF.

The V and J genes are TRBV2 and TRBJ1-1; the D is unclear. The V end lost 7 bases, the J end lost 0 bases, and 30 bases lay between the germline ends. The CDR3 covers 20 residues. Germline V gene data show CDR1 as SNHLY and CDR2 as FYNNEI. The CDR3 coding sequence is TGTGCCAGCACCCGGCCCCTCCCCGGGCTTCTCCGGGAGGTGAACACTGAAGCTTTCTTT. It yields the protein CASTRPLPGLLREVNTEAFF.

CDR3 sequence (DNA): TGTGCCAGCTCACGGGACTATAGCAATCAGCCCCAGCATTTT. Protein product: CASSRDYSNQPQHF. This rearrangement joins TRBV18 to TRBJ1-5, with a possible D match to TRBD1 (5 bases). Trimming stripped 4 bases from V and 0 bases from J, with 7 bases between. The CDR3 is 14 residues long. Germline lookup yields CDR1 KGHSH and CDR2 LQKENI.

The chain has TRBV6-1 and TRBJ2-1; the D gene is possibly TRBD1 (6 bases). Trimming cost V 5 bases and J 8 bases, with 13 bases left between them. The CDR3 sequence is 13 residues long. CDR1 is MNHNS, CDR2 SASEGT, per germline. This chain's CDR3 is CASSLQGIDEQFF. The DNA for the CDR3 is TGTGCCAGCAGTCTACAGGGTATAGATGAGCAGTTCTTC.

J is TRBJ1-5 and V is TRBV25-1, with 7 bases matching TRBD1. After removal of 6 bases from V and 2 bases from J, the junction contained 7 bases not matched to a gene. The CDR3 runs 15 residues. In germline, CDR1 is MGHDK, CDR2 SYGVNS. The CDR3 loop is CASRNRGACNQPQHF. DNA of the CDR3: TGTGCCAGCAGGAACAGGGGCGCTTGCAATCAGCCCCAGCATTTT.

The chain links TRBV11-1 to TRBJ1-4; TRBD1 aligns across 12 bases. The CDR3 is 14 amino acids. CDR1 and CDR2 from the germline V gene are SGHAT and FQDESV (reference sequence). The V segment lost 3 bases and the J segment 8 bases; nucleotides outside the gene matches: 1. CDR3 DNA sequence: TGTGCCAGCAGCTTCGGGACAGGGGGCGAAAAACTGTTTTTT. Its translation: CASSFGTGGEKLFF.

The chain links TRBV9 to TRBJ2-4; 7 bases align to TRBD2. The CDR3 extends over 16 amino acids. V lost 0 bases, J lost 10 bases, and 13 bases stayed unmatched. Per germline, CDR1 SGDLS and CDR2 YYNGEE. The CDR3 sequence: CASSVGGDGRRWIQYF. The CDR3 DNA follows: TGTGCCAGCAGCGTAGGAGGTGACGGGAGGCGGTGGATTCAGTACTTC.

The chain couples TRBV4-2 to TRBJ1-2; tentative D call: TRBD1 (6 bases). Germline V gene data show CDR1 as LGHNA and CDR2 as YNFKEQ. V was pared by 0 bases and J by 0 bases, with 14 bases between. The CDR3 has 17 residues. This CDR3 reads CASSQEARGLTNYGYTF. Written as DNA, the CDR3 is TGTGCCAGCAGCCAAGAAGCCAGGGGTCTTACTAACTATGGCTACACCTTC.

J is TRBJ2-5 and V is TRBV30; 11 bases match TRBD1. The CDR3 is 14 amino acids. Germline V lookup: CDR1 GTSNPN, CDR2 SVGIG (reference sequence). V lost 7 bases to trimming and J lost 4 bases; unmatched junction nucleotides: 8. The chain's CDR3 is CASTGTGGGETQYF. In DNA, the CDR3 is TGTGCCTCCACTGGGACAGGGGGTGGAGAGACCCAGTACTTC.